The present TCR beta chain was sequenced within a study of cytomegalovirus exposure and HLA in healthy donors. Points from the study as a whole: Excluded were some V segments that proved indistinguishable, including TRBV6-2 and TRBV6-3. A missense DCLRE1C variant was associated with V- and J-gene trimming of TCR beta chains in a later analysis, and an independent cohort replicated the association.

As regards this clone: Its target is unknown.

Trimming cost V 9 bases and J 4 bases; bases outside gene matches: 12. This CDR3 has 15 amino acids. Germline V gives CDR1 SGDLS, CDR2 YYNGEE. PCR involved 60 Vbeta and 13 Jbeta primers. Profiled with immunoSEQ multiplex PCR; TCRdb holds only in-frame clones, not every one. The sample comprises over 100,000 clones, about 80% of which are singletons, and 1.5% to 2% rests with the top ten. Sequencing was carried out using PBMCs. This rearrangement joins TRBV9 to TRBJ2-5; 10 bases agree with TRBD1. The TCR originated in a woman between 40 and 50 years old in good health and CMV-seronegative. The CDR3 loop is CATSPDRGRPETQYF. The DNA of the CDR3 is TGTGCCACCTCACCTGACAGGGGGCGTCCAGAGACCCAGTACTTC.